These 20 T cell receptor beta chains share one sample of origin, sequenced in a study of shared clonotypes between healthy human individuals. Profiling relied on immunoSEQ multiplex PCR, and the TCRdb table lists in-frame clones only, not all of them. The data show 650,000 to 800,000 clones, over 55% seen once. Sequenced input: memory CD4+ T cells sorted from blood. Subset: CD45RA-negative fraction. The receptors were gathered from a woman in her 30s in good health.

This clone came up many times. V usage is TRBV7-6 and J usage is TRBJ2-2; D remains unclear. CDR1 SGHVS and CDR2 FNYEAQ come from the germline V gene. The CDR3 contains 14 residues. The V gene lost 1 base and the J gene lost 10 bases, with 13 bases spanning the gap. Here the CDR3 DNA reads TGTGCCAGCAGCTTAGGACTCTTCCCCAAGGAGCTGTTTTTT. Its protein product is CASSLGLFPKELFF.

V gene TRBV5-4 combines with J gene TRBJ2-3; TRBD1 matches at 8 bases. The CDR3 sequence is 14 residues long. The germline V gene encodes CDR1 SGHNT and CDR2 YYREEE (reference sequence). After removal of 3 bases from V and 5 bases from J, the junction contained 5 bases not matched to a gene. The CDR3, as DNA: TGTGCCAGCAGCTCGACAGGGGTTGTAGATACGCAGTATTTT. Translated: CASSSTGVVDTQYF.

On this clone: The same CDR3 is also encoded by other DNA sequences in this sample. This rearrangement joins TRBV14 to TRBJ2-7; 10 bases match TRBD2. V shed 1 base and J 4 bases; nucleotides not matched to a gene: 4. The CDR3 contains 15 residues. Germline-derived CDR1 and CDR2 are SGHDN and FVKESK. In DNA form, the CDR3 reads TGTGCCAGCAGCCAAGCCCTAGCGGGAGTATACGAGCAGTACTTC. This translates into CASSQALAGVYEQYF.

This clone was found once. The CDR3 DNA reads as TGTGCCAGCCGACGAAGGGCAGGGGAAGGGAATCAGCCCCAGCATTTT. Its translation is CASRRRAGEGNQPQHF. The chain combines TRBV27 with TRBJ1-5; D is perhaps TRBD1 (6 bases). Trimming left V 8 bases short and J 4 bases short, with 21 bases between. The CDR3 length is 16 residues. In germline, CDR1 is MNHEY, CDR2 SMNVEV (reference sequence).

The chain couples TRBV7-9 to TRBJ1-4; D not resolved. V dropped 5 bases and J dropped 8 bases, with 9 bases sitting between them. This CDR3 is 12 amino acids long. Germline CDR1 is SEHNR and CDR2 is FQNEAQ (reference sequence). The CDR3: CASSRMREKLFF. The CDR3 DNA follows: TGTGCCAGCAGCCGCATGAGAGAAAAACTGTTTTTT.

This clone was recorded at least ten times. The V gene is TRBV27, the J gene TRBJ2-5; 7 bases line up with TRBD1. Trimming removed 6 bases from V and 2 bases from J; junction bases left unmatched: 12. Germline-derived CDR1 and CDR2 are MNHEY and SMNVEV (reference sequence). The CDR3 runs 16 residues. CDR3 coding DNA: TGTGCCAGCAGATACCGTAGGGACAGCGATCAAGAGACCCAGTACTTC. It specifies CASRYRRDSDQETQYF.

This chain's CDR3 is CASAGRQGGGGYTF. In DNA form, the CDR3 reads TGTGCCAGCGCGGGCCGCCAGGGTGGTGGCGGCTACACCTTC. V usage is TRBV28 and J usage is TRBJ1-2, with D maybe TRBD1 (5 bases). The V end lost 8 bases, the J end lost 8 bases, and 21 bases lay between the germline ends. The CDR3 sequence is 14 residues long. Germline CDR1 reads MDHEN; CDR2 reads SYDVKM.

This sequence joins TRBV14 and TRBJ2-7; D not certain. V lost 0 bases and J lost 3, with 6 bases in between. The CDR3 loop spans 13 amino acids. CDR1 and CDR2 (germline): SGHDN, FVKESK. CDR3 amino acids: CASSQEVSYEQYF. In DNA form, the CDR3 reads TGTGCCAGCAGCCAAGAGGTCAGCTACGAGCAGTACTTC.

This clone was recorded only once. The V call is TRBV28, the J call TRBJ1-2; the D gene is possibly TRBD1 (5 bases). Trimming shortened V by 2 bases and J by 4 bases, and 11 bases separated the two germline ends. Germline assignment: CDR1 MDHEN and CDR2 SYDVKM. The CDR3 has 14 residues. CDR3 protein: CASSLGGAGYGYTF. CDR3 nucleotides: TGTGCCAGCAGTTTAGGAGGGGCGGGCTATGGCTACACCTTC.

This rearrangement joins TRBV6-5 to TRBJ2-7; perhaps TRBD1 as D (5 bases). The CDR3 contains 14 residues. Trimming removed 7 bases at V and 1 base at J, with 14 bases between. Germline V CDR1 and CDR2: MNHEY, SVGAGI. The chain's CDR3 is CASTRDRLSYEQYF. CDR3 nucleotide sequence: TGTGCCAGCACCAGGGATCGCTTGTCCTACGAGCAGTACTTC.

V gene TRBV19 combines with J gene TRBJ1-5; D ambiguous. The CDR3 is 16 residues long. Trimming pared 2 bases from V and 5 bases from J, leaving 16 bases between. From germline, CDR1 is LNHDA and CDR2 SQIVND (reference sequence). The CDR3 nucleotides are TGTGCCAGTAGTATACTGGTTCCCCCGGTGGATCAGCCCCAGCATTTT. Translation gives CASSILVPPVDQPQHF.

This chain uses TRBV19 with TRBJ1-5, with D possibly matching TRBD1 (5 bases). This CDR3 spans 17 amino acids. V was trimmed by 3 bases and J by 4 bases, leaving 19 bases between them. The V gene's germline CDR1 is LNHDA and CDR2 SQIVND (reference sequence). The CDR3 protein is CASSIRVRASTNQPQHF. Here the CDR3 DNA reads TGTGCCAGTAGTATCAGGGTTAGGGCCAGCACAAATCAGCCCCAGCATTTT.

Here the CDR3 reads CASSLTEQGVNTEAFF. The DNA of the CDR3 is TGTGCCAGTAGTTTAACCGAACAGGGGGTTAACACTGAAGCTTTCTTT. The genes are TRBV19 and TRBJ1-1, with 8 bases identical to TRBD1. The CDR3 contains 16 residues. The V segment lost 5 bases and the J segment 2 bases; nucleotides outside the gene matches: 10. Germline V gives CDR1 LNHDA, CDR2 SQIVND (reference sequence).

In nucleotides, the CDR3 is TGCGCCAGCAGCCAATTTCCAGCGGGAGCGTATGAGCAGTTCTTC. This encodes CASSQFPAGAYEQFF. The V call is TRBV4-1, the J call TRBJ2-1; 8 positions match TRBD2. V lost 2 bases, J lost 8 bases, and 8 bases stayed unmatched. The germline gives CDR1 MGHRA, CDR2 YSYEKL. The CDR3 spans 15 residues.

The J gene is TRBJ2-7, the V gene TRBV18; 11 nucleotides align to TRBD2. Trimming took 4 bases from V and 0 from J; bases not matched to a gene: 5. The CDR3 is 16 amino acids. CDR1 and CDR2 from the germline V gene are KGHSH and LQKENI. CDR3 loop: CASSLSGTSGSYEQYF. Written as DNA, the CDR3 is TGTGCCAGCTCACTGTCCGGGACTAGCGGCTCCTACGAGCAGTACTTC.

V usage is TRBV2 and J usage is TRBJ2-1; no clear D gene. This CDR3 contains 15 residues. The germline CDR1 and CDR2 sequences are SNHLY and FYNNEI. V lost 3 bases to trimming and J lost 0 bases, with 9 bases between them. The CDR3 DNA follows: TGTGCCAGCAGTGACCAGGACCTCTCCTACAATGAGCAGTTCTTC. Translated: CASSDQDLSYNEQFF. The variable domain in full, with the rest retrieved from reference TRBV2 and TRBJ2-1, is EPEVTQTPSHQVTQMGQEVILRCVPISNHLYFYWYRQILGQKVEFLVSFYNNEISEKSEIFDDQFSVERPDGSNFTLKIRSTKLEDSAMYFCASSDQDLSYNEQFFGPGTRLTVL.

The genes are TRBV5-4 and TRBJ2-7; TRBD2 might be the D (5 bases). This CDR3 is 14 amino acids long. CDR1 SGHNT and CDR2 YYREEE come from the germline V gene (reference sequence). V lost 3 bases, J lost 0 bases, and 10 bases lay in between. Here the CDR3 reads CASSSDWSSYEQYF. The CDR3 region has the DNA TGTGCCAGCAGCTCGGACTGGAGCTCCTACGAGCAGTACTTC.

The V call is TRBV7-6, the J call TRBJ1-3; 11 bases line up with TRBD1. The V gene's germline CDR1 is SGHVS and CDR2 FNYEAQ. J was trimmed by 3 bases and V by 4 bases; bases with no gene match: 8. The CDR3 extends over 17 amino acids. The CDR3 here is CASSSAGTGGNGNTIYF. CDR3 nucleotides: TGTGCCAGCAGCTCAGCCGGGACAGGGGGTAATGGAAACACCATATATTTT.

The genes are TRBV25-1 and TRBJ2-7; D possibly matches TRBD1 or TRBD2 (6 bases each). The CDR3 is made up of 16 amino acids. CDR1 is MGHDK and CDR2 is SYGVNS in the germline V gene. V lost 3 bases and J 1 base, leaving 16 bases between the germline ends. The CDR3 sequence: CASSEPGAGVSYEQYF. The CDR3 region has the DNA TGTGCCAGCAGTGAGCCGGGGGCAGGGGTTTCCTACGAGCAGTACTTC.

The J gene is TRBJ2-7, the V gene TRBV7-9; no definite D call. Germline V gene lookup returns CDR1 SEHNR and CDR2 FQNEAQ (reference sequence). The CDR3 covers 14 residues. Trimming shortened V by 5 bases and J by 1 base, and 12 bases separated the two germline ends. The CDR3 is CASSPLSISYEQYF. The CDR3 DNA reads as TGTGCCAGCAGCCCCCTTTCCATTTCCTACGAGCAGTACTTC.